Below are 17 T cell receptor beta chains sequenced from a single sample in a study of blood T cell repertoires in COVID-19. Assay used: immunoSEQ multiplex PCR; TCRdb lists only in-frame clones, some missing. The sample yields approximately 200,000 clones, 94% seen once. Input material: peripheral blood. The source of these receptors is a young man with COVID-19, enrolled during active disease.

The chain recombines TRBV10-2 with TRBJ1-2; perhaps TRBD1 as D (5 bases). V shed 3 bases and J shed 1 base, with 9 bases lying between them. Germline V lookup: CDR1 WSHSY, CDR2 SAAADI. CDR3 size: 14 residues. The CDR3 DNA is TGCGCCAGCAGTGACCCCGGGGGTAACTATGGCTACACCTTC. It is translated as CASSDPGGNYGYTF.

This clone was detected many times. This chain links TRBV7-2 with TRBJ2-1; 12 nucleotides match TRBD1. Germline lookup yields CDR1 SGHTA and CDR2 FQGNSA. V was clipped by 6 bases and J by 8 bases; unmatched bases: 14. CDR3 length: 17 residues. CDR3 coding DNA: TGTGCCAGCAGAAGGGTGACCGGGACAGGGGGCTTGGATGAGCAGTTCTTC. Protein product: CASRRVTGTGGLDEQFF.

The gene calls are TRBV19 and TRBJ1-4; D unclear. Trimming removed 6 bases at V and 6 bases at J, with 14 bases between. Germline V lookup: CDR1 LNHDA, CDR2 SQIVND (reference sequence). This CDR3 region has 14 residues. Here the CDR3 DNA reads TGTGCCAGTAGCCGCGGGGTAGGCGATGAAAAACTGTTTTTT. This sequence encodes CASSRGVGDEKLFF.

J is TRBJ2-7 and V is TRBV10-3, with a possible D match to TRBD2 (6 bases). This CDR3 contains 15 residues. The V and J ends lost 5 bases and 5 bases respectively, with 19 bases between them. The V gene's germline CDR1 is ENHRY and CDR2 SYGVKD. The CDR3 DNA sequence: TGTGCCATCAGTCCCTCGAGCGGGCCTAGGAACGAGCAGTACTTC. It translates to CAISPSSGPRNEQYF.

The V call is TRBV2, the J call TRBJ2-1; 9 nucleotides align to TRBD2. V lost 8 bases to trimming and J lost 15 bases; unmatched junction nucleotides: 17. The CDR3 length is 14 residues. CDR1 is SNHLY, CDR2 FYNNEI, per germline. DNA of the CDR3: TGTGCCAGCGAGATGTTGGGCGGGGGGGCAATGTGGTTCTTC. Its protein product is CASEMLGGGAMWFF.

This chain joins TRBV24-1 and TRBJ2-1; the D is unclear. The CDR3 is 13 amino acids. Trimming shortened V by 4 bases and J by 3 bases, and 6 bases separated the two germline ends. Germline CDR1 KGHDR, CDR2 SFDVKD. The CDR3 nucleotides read TGTGCCACCAGTGACCTCAGCTACAATGAGCAGTTCTTC. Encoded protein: CATSDLSYNEQFF.

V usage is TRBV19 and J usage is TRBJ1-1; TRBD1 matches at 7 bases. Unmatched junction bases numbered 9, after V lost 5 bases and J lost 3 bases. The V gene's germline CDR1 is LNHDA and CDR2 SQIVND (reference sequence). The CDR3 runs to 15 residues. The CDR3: CASSVDGDSYTEAFF. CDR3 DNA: TGTGCCAGTAGTGTCGATGGGGACAGTTACACTGAAGCTTTCTTT. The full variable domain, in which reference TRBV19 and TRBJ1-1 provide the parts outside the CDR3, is DGGITQSPKYLFRKEGQNVTLSCEQNLNHDAMYWYRQDPGQGLRLIYYSQIVNDFQKGDIAEGYSVSREKKESFPLTVTSAQKNPTAFYLCASSVDGDSYTEAFFGQGTRLTVV.

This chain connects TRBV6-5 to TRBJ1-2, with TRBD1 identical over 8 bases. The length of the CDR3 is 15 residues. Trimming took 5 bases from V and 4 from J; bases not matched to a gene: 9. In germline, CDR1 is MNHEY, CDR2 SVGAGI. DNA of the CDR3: TGTGCCAGCAGTAACCAGGGGGCTTATAGCTATGGCTACACCTTC. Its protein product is CASSNQGAYSYGYTF.

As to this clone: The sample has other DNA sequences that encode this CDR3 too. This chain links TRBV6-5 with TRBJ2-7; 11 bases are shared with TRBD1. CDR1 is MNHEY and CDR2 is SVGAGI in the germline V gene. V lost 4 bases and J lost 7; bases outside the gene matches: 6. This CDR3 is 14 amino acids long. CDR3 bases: TGTGCCAGCAGTTCAGGACAGGGGGCTAGGGAGCAGTACTTC. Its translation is CASSSGQGAREQYF.

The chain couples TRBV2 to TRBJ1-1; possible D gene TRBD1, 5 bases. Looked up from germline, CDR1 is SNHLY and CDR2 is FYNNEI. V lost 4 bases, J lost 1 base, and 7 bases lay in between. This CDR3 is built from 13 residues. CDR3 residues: CASSGDWNTEAFF. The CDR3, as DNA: TGTGCCAGCAGTGGGGACTGGAACACTGAAGCTTTCTTT.

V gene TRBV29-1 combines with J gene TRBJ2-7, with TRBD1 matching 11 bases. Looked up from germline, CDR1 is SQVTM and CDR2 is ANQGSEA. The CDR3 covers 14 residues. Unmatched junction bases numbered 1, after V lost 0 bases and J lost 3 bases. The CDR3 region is CSVEEGTGGYEQYF. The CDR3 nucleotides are TGCAGCGTTGAAGAGGGGACAGGGGGCTACGAGCAGTACTTC.

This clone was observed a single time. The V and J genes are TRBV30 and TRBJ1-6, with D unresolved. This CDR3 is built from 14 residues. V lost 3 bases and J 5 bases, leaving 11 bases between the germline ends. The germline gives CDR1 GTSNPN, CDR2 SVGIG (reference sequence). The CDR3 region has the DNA TGTGCCTGGAGCACCGGTACAGATAATTCACCCCTCCACTTT. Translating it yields CAWSTGTDNSPLHF.

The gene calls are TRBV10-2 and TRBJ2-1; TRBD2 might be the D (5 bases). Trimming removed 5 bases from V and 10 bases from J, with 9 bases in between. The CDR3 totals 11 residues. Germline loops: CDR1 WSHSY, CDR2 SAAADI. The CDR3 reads CASSTTKEQFF. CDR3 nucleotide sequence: TGCGCCAGCAGTACGACTAAAGAGCAGTTCTTC.

The CDR3 here is CASSPWASGGGANVLTF. The DNA for the CDR3 is TGTGCCAGCAGCCCCTGGGCTAGCGGGGGAGGGGCCAACGTCCTGACTTTC. The V call is TRBV9, the J call TRBJ2-6, with TRBD2 identical over 10 bases. CDR1 and CDR2 from the germline V gene are SGDLS and YYNGEE. The V gene end was trimmed by 4 bases and the J gene end by 4 bases; junction bases not matched to a gene: 8. CDR3 length: 17 residues.

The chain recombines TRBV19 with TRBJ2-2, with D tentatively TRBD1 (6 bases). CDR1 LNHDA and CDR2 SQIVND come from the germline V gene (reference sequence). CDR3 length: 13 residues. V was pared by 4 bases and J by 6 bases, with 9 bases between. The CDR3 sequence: CASSTTGPGELFF. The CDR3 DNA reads TGTGCCAGTAGTACGACAGGCCCCGGGGAGCTGTTTTTT.

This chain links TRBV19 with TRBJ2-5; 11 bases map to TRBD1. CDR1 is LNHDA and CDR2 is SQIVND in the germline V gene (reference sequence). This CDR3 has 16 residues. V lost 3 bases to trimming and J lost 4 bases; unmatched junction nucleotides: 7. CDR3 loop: CASSIGRTGGGETQYF. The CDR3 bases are TGTGCCAGTAGTATTGGCAGGACAGGGGGCGGAGAGACCCAGTACTTC.

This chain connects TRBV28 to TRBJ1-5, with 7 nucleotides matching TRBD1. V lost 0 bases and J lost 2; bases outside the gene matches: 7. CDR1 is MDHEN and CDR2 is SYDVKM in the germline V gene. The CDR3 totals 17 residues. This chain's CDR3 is CASSLWRDSAGNQPQHF. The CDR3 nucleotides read TGTGCCAGCAGTTTATGGAGGGACAGCGCTGGCAATCAGCCCCAGCATTTT.